This T cell receptor beta chain was sequenced in a study of blood T cell repertoires in COVID-19. Study-level information: The United States, Italy and Spain supplied acute and convalescent COVID-19 samples. T cells, B-cell-depleted T cells, or PBMCs provided the cDNA or gDNA that served as material.

Methods used by the authors: Nucleated cell number was recorded as an estimate derived from reference gene primer amplification. Measured with immunoSEQ multiplex PCR; TCRdb has only the in-frame clones, and not every one. The V and J calls and clone size come from that table; D and trimming were worked out from the DNA. This sample has tens of thousands of clones; approximately 88% occur once, and the top ten carry roughly 7.9%. A Seattle source enrolled patients during active infection and followed them longitudinally. The CDR3 runs 16 residues. The V end lost 0 bases, the J end lost 4 bases, and 15 bases lay between the germline ends. From germline, CDR1 is MGHRA and CDR2 YSYEKL.

The sequence was obtained from a man in his sixties with COVID-19, enrolled during active disease. The chain is built from TRBV4-1 and TRBJ1-2, with D possibly being TRBD1 (5 bases). Sequenced material: peripheral blood. CDR3 bases: TGCGCCAGCAGCCAAGATAACAGTATCAGGGTCTATGGCTACACCTTC. Amino acid sequence: CASSQDNSIRVYGYTF.